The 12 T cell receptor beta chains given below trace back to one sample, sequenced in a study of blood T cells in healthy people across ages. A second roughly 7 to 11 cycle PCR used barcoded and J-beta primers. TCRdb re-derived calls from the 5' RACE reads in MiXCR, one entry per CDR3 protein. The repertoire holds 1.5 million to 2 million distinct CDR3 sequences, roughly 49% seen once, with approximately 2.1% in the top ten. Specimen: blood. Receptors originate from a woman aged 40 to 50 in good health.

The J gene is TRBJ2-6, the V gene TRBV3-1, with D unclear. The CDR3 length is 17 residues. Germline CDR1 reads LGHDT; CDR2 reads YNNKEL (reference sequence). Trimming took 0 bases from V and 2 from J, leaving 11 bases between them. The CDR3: CASSQDHPTPGANVLTF. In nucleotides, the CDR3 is TGTGCCAGCAGCCAAGACCACCCTACCCCTGGGGCCAACGTCCTGACTTTC.

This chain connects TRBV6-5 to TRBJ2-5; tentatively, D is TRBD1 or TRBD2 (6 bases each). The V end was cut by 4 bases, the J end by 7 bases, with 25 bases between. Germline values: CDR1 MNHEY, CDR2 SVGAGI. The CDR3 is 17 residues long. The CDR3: CASSFRGAHRAQMTQYF. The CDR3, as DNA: TGTGCCAGCAGTTTCCGCGGGGCGCACAGGGCCCAAATGACCCAGTACTTC.

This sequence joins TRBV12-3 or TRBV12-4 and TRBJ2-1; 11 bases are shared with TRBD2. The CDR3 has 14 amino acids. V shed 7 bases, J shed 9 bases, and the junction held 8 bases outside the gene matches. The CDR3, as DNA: TGTGCCAGCAACTTGGGACTAGCGGACAGTGAGCAGTTCTTC. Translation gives CASNLGLADSEQFF.

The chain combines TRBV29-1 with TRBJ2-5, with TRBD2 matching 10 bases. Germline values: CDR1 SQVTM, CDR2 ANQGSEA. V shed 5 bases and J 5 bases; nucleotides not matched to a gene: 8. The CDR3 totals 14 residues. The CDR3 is CSVSAGGWLETQYF. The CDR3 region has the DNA TGCAGCGTTTCAGCGGGGGGGTGGTTGGAGACCCAGTACTTC.

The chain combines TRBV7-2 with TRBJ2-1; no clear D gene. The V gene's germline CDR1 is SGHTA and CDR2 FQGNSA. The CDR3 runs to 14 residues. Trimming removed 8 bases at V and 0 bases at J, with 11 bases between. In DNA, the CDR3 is TGTGCCAGCCGACGACACGGCTCCTACAATGAGCAGTTCTTC. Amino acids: CASRRHGSYNEQFF.

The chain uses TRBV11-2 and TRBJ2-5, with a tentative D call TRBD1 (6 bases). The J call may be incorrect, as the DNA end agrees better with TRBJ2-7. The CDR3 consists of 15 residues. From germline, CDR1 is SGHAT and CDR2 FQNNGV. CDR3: CASSLRGSLPYEQYF. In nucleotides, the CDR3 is TGTGCCAGCAGCTTAAGGGGGTCATTACCCTACGAGCAGTACTTC.

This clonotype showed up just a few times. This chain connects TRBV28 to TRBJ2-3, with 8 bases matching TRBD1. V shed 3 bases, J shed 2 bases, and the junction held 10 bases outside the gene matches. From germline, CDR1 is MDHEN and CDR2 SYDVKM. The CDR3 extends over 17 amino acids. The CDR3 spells CASSFAQLDRDTDTQYF. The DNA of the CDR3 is TGTGCCAGCAGTTTTGCTCAACTGGACAGGGACACAGATACGCAGTATTTT.

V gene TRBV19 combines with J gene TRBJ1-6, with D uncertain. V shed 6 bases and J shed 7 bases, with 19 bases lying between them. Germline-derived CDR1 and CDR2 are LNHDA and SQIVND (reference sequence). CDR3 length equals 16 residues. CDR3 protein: CASRRGTSRPNSPLHF. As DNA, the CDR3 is TGTGCCAGTAGACGGGGTACATCGAGACCAAATTCACCCCTCCACTTT.

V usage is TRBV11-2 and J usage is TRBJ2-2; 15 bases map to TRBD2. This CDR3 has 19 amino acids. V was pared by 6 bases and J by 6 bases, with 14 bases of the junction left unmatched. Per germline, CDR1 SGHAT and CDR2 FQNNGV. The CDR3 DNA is TGTGCCAGCAGTTCCCGACGGACTAGCGGGGGGGCGGCCGCCGGGGAGCTGTTTTTT. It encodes CASSSRRTSGGAAAGELFF.

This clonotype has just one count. This CDR3 is CTSSLGYEQYF. The CDR3, as DNA: TGTACCAGCAGCCTAGGCTACGAGCAGTACTTC. V usage is TRBV7-2 and J usage is TRBJ2-7; D remains unclear. V was pared by 5 bases and J by 3 bases, with 5 bases between. This CDR3 comprises 11 residues. Germline assignment: CDR1 SGHTA and CDR2 FQGNSA.

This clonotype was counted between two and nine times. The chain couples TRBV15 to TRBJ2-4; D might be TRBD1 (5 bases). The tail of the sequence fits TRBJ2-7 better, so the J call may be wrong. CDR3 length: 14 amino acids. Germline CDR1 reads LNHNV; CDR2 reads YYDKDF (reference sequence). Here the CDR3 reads CATSRGDRGSEQYF. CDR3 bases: TGTGCCACCAGCAGAGGTGATAGGGGATCCGAGCAGTACTTC.

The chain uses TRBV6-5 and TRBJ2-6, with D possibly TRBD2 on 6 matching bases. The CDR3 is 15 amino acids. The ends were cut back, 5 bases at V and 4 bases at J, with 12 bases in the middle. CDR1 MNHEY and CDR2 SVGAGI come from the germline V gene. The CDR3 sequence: CASSRRGRGANVLTF. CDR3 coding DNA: TGTGCCAGCAGTCGTCGGGGGAGAGGGGCCAACGTCCTGACTTTC.